The next 3 T cell receptor beta chains were all read from a single sample in a study of cytomegalovirus exposure and HLA in healthy donors. Both 60 Vbeta primers and 13 Jbeta primers went into the PCR. The data were produced by immunoSEQ multiplex PCR, yet TCRdb's version contains in-frame clones alone and is incomplete. The sample has around 110,000 clones, roughly 70% seen once. Sequencing was done on a sample of PBMCs. Receptor source: a woman aged 40 to 50 in good health and CMV-seropositive.

This chain connects TRBV28 to TRBJ1-1; possible D gene TRBD1, 5 bases. There are 15 residues in the CDR3. From germline, CDR1 is MDHEN and CDR2 SYDVKM. V dropped 2 bases and J dropped 3 bases, with 13 bases sitting between them. Here the CDR3 reads CASSLGGVGYTEAFF. In nucleotides, the CDR3 is TGTGCCAGCAGTTTAGGGGGGGTGGGGTACACTGAAGCTTTCTTT. Complete variable domain (other parts from reference TRBV28 and TRBJ1-1): DVKVTQSSRYLVKRTGEKVFLECVQDMDHENMFWYRQDPGLGLRLIYFSYDVKMKEKGDIPEGYSVSREKKERFSLILESASTNQTSMYLCASSLGGVGYTEAFFGQGTRLTVV.

V is TRBV30 and J is TRBJ2-7; D remains unclear. The CDR3 runs 12 residues. Germline loops: CDR1 GTSNPN, CDR2 SVGIG (reference sequence). V lost 4 bases, J lost 0 bases, and 7 bases lay in between. The CDR3 loop reads CAWTRSSYEQYF. The CDR3 nucleotides read TGTGCCTGGACCCGTTCCTCCTACGAGCAGTACTTC.

J is TRBJ2-3 and V is TRBV29-1; 8 nucleotides align to TRBD1. This CDR3 is 13 amino acids long. The junction had 3 bases not matched to a gene; V was cut back by 6 bases and J by 1 base. CDR1 and CDR2 from the germline V gene are SQVTM and ANQGSEA. The CDR3 DNA sequence: TGCAGCGTGCGGACAGGGCGCACAGATACGCAGTATTTT. This translates into CSVRTGRTDTQYF.